These 26 T cell receptor beta chains came from one sample sequenced in a study of Japanese encephalitis immunity and Zika vaccine responses. PBMCs were CFSE-labeled and cultured for 6 to 7 days with peptide pools at 0.75 to 1 ug/mL each. Live CD56-CD19-CD16-CD3+CD4+ cells with low CFSE were sorted unfixed as proliferating CD4 T cells. MiXCR, run by TCRdb on the 5' RACE reads, gives a single entry per CDR3 protein. The profile shows approximately 1,500 distinct CDR3 sequences, 5.3% of them singletons. This sample comprised antigen-activated CD4+ T cells from blood, cultured, obtained during a Zika inactivated vaccine study. These receptors came from an adult woman who received an inactivated Zika virus vaccine.

About this clonotype itself: The junction does not match germline at one end; this may be a read error. The V gene is TRBV12-3 or TRBV12-4, the J gene TRBJ2-5, with a possible D match to TRBD2 (5 bases). CDR3 length equals 12 residues. The DNA for the CDR3 is TGTGCCAGCAGTCTAGCTACGGAGACCCAGTACTTC. Its protein is CASSLATETQYF.

This rearrangement joins TRBV12-3 or TRBV12-4 to TRBJ1-5; no definite D call. The CDR3 covers 16 residues. The V gene lost 6 bases and the J gene lost 5 bases, with 20 bases spanning the gap. Written as DNA, the CDR3 is TGTGCCAGCAGCACGACACCCCCGAACGGGGATCAGCCCCAGCATTTT. Translating it yields CASSTTPPNGDQPQHF.

This clonotype is labeled medium-sized. The V and J genes are TRBV10-3 and TRBJ1-4; unclear D gene. The CDR3 is 16 residues long. From germline, CDR1 is ENHRY and CDR2 SYGVKD. V dropped 3 bases and J dropped 5 bases, with 16 bases sitting between them. Here the CDR3 DNA reads TGTGCCATCAGTGACTCTGGCACTCGAAGAAATGAAAAACTGTTTTTT. Translating it yields CAISDSGTRRNEKLFF.

This clonotype came up many times. V usage is TRBV6-2 or TRBV6-3 and J usage is TRBJ2-7, with 8 bases aligning to TRBD2. From germline, CDR1 is MNHEY and CDR2 SVGEGT. The CDR3 totals 15 residues. The J segment lost 4 bases and the V segment lost 5 bases, leaving 10 bases of the junction unmatched. CDR3 bases: TGTGCCAGCAGTGAAGTTTGGCGGGGGGCATACGAGCAGTACTTC. Encoded protein: CASSEVWRGAYEQYF.

The chain links TRBV6-5 to TRBJ1-3; D gene unclear. CDR1 is MNHEY, CDR2 SVGAGI, per germline. The CDR3 has 16 residues. The ends were cut back, 0 bases at V and 0 bases at J, with 9 bases in the middle. The CDR3 DNA reads TGTGCCAGCAGTTACTCGACACACCTCTCTGGAAACACCATATATTTT. Its protein is CASSYSTHLSGNTIYF.

The chain has TRBV7-2 and TRBJ1-4; D not resolved. Per germline, CDR1 SGHTA and CDR2 FQGNSA. The V end lost 6 bases, the J end lost 0 bases, and 11 bases lay between the germline ends. The CDR3 loop spans 15 amino acids. The CDR3 loop reads CASSPSRATNEKLFF. The CDR3 nucleotides read TGTGCCAGCAGTCCCAGCCGTGCAACTAATGAAAAACTGTTTTTT.

This clonotype was counted ten times or more. The chain couples TRBV4-1 to TRBJ2-5, with D perhaps matching TRBD1 or TRBD2 (5 bases each). The CDR3 has 15 amino acids. V lost 2 bases and J 5 bases, leaving 15 bases between the germline ends. Per germline, CDR1 MGHRA and CDR2 YSYEKL. The CDR3 protein is CASSQPTRGGETQYF. The CDR3 coding sequence is TGCGCCAGCAGCCAACCCACTAGGGGTGGCGAGACCCAGTACTTC.

Within the sample, this clonotype is medium-sized. CDR3 DNA sequence: TGTGCCAGCAGCCCAGGGGGTGAGGCAGATACGCAGTATTTT. Protein product: CASSPGGEADTQYF. The gene calls are TRBV11-3 and TRBJ2-3; 7 bases agree with TRBD1. Looked up from germline, CDR1 is SGHNT and CDR2 is YENEEA. The CDR3 loop spans 14 amino acids. V dropped 5 bases and J dropped 4; count of bases not matched to a gene: 6.

This clonotype was detected only a few times. The chain is built from TRBV20-1 and TRBJ2-7; 9 nucleotides align to TRBD2. Germline V gene lookup returns CDR1 DFQATT and CDR2 SNEGSKA (reference sequence). Trimming at V came to 6 bases and at J to 5 bases, leaving 5 bases not matched to a gene. CDR3 length equals 12 residues. This CDR3 is CSAAGGDHEQYF. DNA for the CDR3: TGCAGTGCCGCGGGGGGGGACCACGAGCAGTACTTC.

This clonotype has at least ten counts. The genes are TRBV7-2 and TRBJ1-5, with D hard to call. CDR1 and CDR2 (germline): SGHTA, FQGNSA. With 5 bases removed from V and 4 bases from J, the gap between germline ends came to 6 bases. The CDR3 is made up of 12 amino acids. The CDR3 region is CASSQPNQPQHF. CDR3 nucleotides: TGTGCCAGCAGCCAACCTAATCAGCCCCAGCATTTT.

By sample fraction, this clonotype is large. The gene calls are TRBV4-3 and TRBJ2-1; 9 bases line up with TRBD2. The germline gives CDR1 LGHNA, CDR2 YSLEER. The CDR3 totals 16 residues. J gave up 8 bases and V 2 bases, and 10 bases lay outside the gene matches. CDR3 in DNA: TGCGCCAGCAGCCAAATTAGCGGGGGCGGGGGCGATGAGCAGTTCTTC. It yields the protein CASSQISGGGGDEQFF.

Within the sample, this clonotype is large (0.1 to 1%). This rearrangement joins TRBV7-6 to TRBJ1-5; 7 bases agree with TRBD1. Per the germline V gene, CDR1 is SGHVS and CDR2 is FNYEAQ. The CDR3 extends over 15 amino acids. Germline trimming cut 5 bases from V and 1 base from J; bases unmatched to any gene: 5. CDR3 residues: CASSLTGASNQPQHF. Written as DNA, the CDR3 is TGTGCCAGCAGCCTAACAGGGGCCAGCAATCAGCCCCAGCATTTT.

V gene TRBV5-1 combines with J gene TRBJ2-5, with D perhaps TRBD2 (7 bases). V was clipped by 6 bases and J by 2 bases, with 14 bases between them. Germline CDR1 is SGHRS and CDR2 is YFSETQ. This CDR3 has 14 residues. CDR3 sequence: CASKGGGSQETQYF. The CDR3 DNA reads TGCGCCAGCAAGGGGGGAGGGTCTCAAGAGACCCAGTACTTC.

This clonotype was detected a few times. For the CDR3, the DNA is TGTGCCAGCAGTTTGGTAGATGGTGGCTACACCTTC. Its protein product is CASSLVDGGYTF. The chain couples TRBV28 to TRBJ1-2; D unclear. CDR1 MDHEN and CDR2 SYDVKM come from the germline V gene. The CDR3 has 12 residues. Trimming took 3 bases from V and 7 from J, leaving 9 bases between them.

The table lists this clonotype with many counts. The chain joins TRBV30 to TRBJ1-2; the D gene is possibly TRBD1 (5 bases). Germline V lookup: CDR1 GTSNPN, CDR2 SVGIG (reference sequence). Trimming pared 3 bases from V and 12 bases from J, leaving 23 bases between. The CDR3 is 14 residues long. CDR3 DNA: TGTGCCTGGAGCTCCCGGGGGGAGCGCCGGATGAACACCTTC. It encodes CAWSSRGERRMNTF.

Only a few counts were recorded for this clonotype. The chain has TRBV21-1 and TRBJ1-4; no DNA check was done on the table's D call, TRBD1. TRBV21-1 is given as a pseudogene. This CDR3 contains 15 residues. CDR3: CASSKEGRGFGKLFF. The CDR3, as DNA: TGTGCCAGCAGCAAAGAGGGCAGGGGTTTTGGAAAACTGTTTTTT.

Ten or more counts support this clonotype. This sequence joins TRBV12-3 or TRBV12-4 and TRBJ1-2; no clear D. There are 13 residues in the CDR3. Between the trimmed V and J ends, which lost 5 bases and 7 bases, there was a span of 14 bases. The CDR3 spells CASSRTLWGGYTF. The DNA for the CDR3 is TGTGCCAGCAGTCGGACCCTCTGGGGTGGCTACACCTTC.

This clonotype was counted at least ten times. The chain couples TRBV10-2 to TRBJ1-1, with 7 bases that match TRBD1. Trimming removed 6 bases from V and 1 base from J; junction bases left unmatched: 5. CDR3 length: 14 amino acids. The germline CDR1 and CDR2 sequences are WSHSY and SAAADI. The CDR3 here is CASREWTGNTEAFF. DNA of the CDR3: TGCGCCAGCAGGGAATGGACAGGGAACACTGAAGCTTTCTTT.

By share, this clonotype counts as medium-sized. The chain carries TRBV6-2 or TRBV6-3 and TRBJ2-7, with D hard to call. The CDR3 loop spans 12 amino acids. Germline CDR1 and CDR2: MNHEY and SVGEGT. V was clipped by 2 bases and J by 2 bases, with 4 bases between them. The CDR3 DNA reads as TGTGCCAGCAGTTACGGACCCTACGAGCAGTACTTC. Translation: CASSYGPYEQYF.

This clonotype was seen repeatedly, ten times or more. The chain recombines TRBV10-3 with TRBJ1-2; D may be TRBD1 (5 bases). Germline V gene lookup returns CDR1 ENHRY and CDR2 SYGVKD. This CDR3 is 16 amino acids long. V shed 6 bases and J shed 1 base, with 18 bases lying between them. The DNA for the CDR3 is TGTGCCATCAGGACCGGCTCCAGGGCGGGTAACTATGGCTACACCTTC. Encoded protein: CAIRTGSRAGNYGYTF.

This clonotype appeared a few times. The rearrangement links TRBV12-3 or TRBV12-4 to TRBJ1-1, with D uncertain. Trimming shortened V by 6 bases and J by 0 bases, and 11 bases separated the two germline ends. CDR3 length equals 14 residues. The CDR3 here is CASSLRSLNTEAFF. CDR3 DNA: TGTGCCAGCAGCTTACGATCCTTGAACACTGAAGCTTTCTTT.

There are a few counts of this clonotype. CDR3 DNA sequence: TGTGCCAGCTCACCACCGGCCGTAGAGACCCAGTACTTC. As protein: CASSPPAVETQYF. V usage is TRBV18 and J usage is TRBJ2-5, with D unclear. This CDR3 contains 13 residues. Germline V gives CDR1 KGHSH, CDR2 LQKENI. Trimming took off 0 bases at V and 4 bases at J, with 6 bases between the two ends.

This clonotype is termed medium-sized. This chain joins TRBV27 and TRBJ2-3, with D perhaps given as TRBD1 or TRBD2 (5 bases each). This CDR3 has 17 residues. V lost 7 bases and J lost 5, with 25 bases in between. The V gene's germline CDR1 is MNHEY and CDR2 SMNVEV (reference sequence). Here the CDR3 reads CASNRGSGLGVGDTQYF. The CDR3 DNA follows: TGTGCCAGCAACCGGGGCTCAGGGCTAGGGGTGGGAGATACGCAGTATTTT.

This clonotype has a count of ten or more. The chain carries TRBV7-9 and TRBJ1-1, with D possibly matching TRBD1 (5 bases). This CDR3 spans 14 amino acids. With 5 bases removed from V and 5 bases from J, the gap between germline ends came to 15 bases. Germline V gene lookup returns CDR1 SEHNR and CDR2 FQNEAQ (reference sequence). DNA for the CDR3: TGTGCCAGCAGCCCCGTAGGGGAGGGGACTGAAGCTTTCTTT. This gives the protein CASSPVGEGTEAFF.

Within the sample, this clonotype is medium-sized. The V call is TRBV5-1, the J call TRBJ1-4; 8 bases match TRBD1. This CDR3 has 13 amino acids. CDR1 is SGHRS and CDR2 is YFSETQ in the germline V gene. Trimming at V came to 3 bases and at J to 6 bases, leaving 1 base not matched to a gene. The CDR3 DNA reads TGCGCCAGCAGCTGGGACAGGCATGAAAAACTGTTTTTT. The encoded protein is CASSWDRHEKLFF.

The table lists this clonotype with many counts. At one of its ends the junction is not consistent with the germline gene, which may arise from a read error. The CDR3: CASSRGGDLYKDF. The CDR3 DNA sequence: TGTGCCAGCAGCCGGGGAGGGGACCTCTACAAGGATTTT. The chain is built from TRBV7-2 and TRBJ1-3; TRBD1 is a possible D gene (5 bases). Germline V gives CDR1 SGHTA, CDR2 FQGNSA. This CDR3 has 13 residues. The full variable domain, in which reference TRBV7-2 and TRBJ1-3 provide the parts outside the CDR3, is GAGVSQSPSNKVTEKGKDVELRCDPISGHTALYWYRQSLGQGLEFLIYFQGNSAPDKSGLPSDRFSAERTGGSVSTLTIQRTQQEDSAVYLCASSRGGDLYKDFGEGSWLTVV.